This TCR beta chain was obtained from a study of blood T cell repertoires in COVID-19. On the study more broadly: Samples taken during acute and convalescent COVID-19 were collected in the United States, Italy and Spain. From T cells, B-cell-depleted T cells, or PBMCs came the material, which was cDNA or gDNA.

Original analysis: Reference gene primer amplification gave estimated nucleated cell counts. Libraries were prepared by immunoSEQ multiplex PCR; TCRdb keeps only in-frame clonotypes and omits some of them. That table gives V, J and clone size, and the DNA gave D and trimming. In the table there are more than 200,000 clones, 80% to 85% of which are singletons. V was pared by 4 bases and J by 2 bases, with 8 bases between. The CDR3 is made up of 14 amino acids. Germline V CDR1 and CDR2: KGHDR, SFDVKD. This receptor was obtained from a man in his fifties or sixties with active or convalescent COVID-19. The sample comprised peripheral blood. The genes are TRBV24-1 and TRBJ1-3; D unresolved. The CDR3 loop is CATSERAAGNTIYF. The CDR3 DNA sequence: TGTGCCACCAGTGAGCGGGCGGCTGGAAACACCATATATTTT.